These 28 T cell receptor beta chains were sequenced from one sample in a study of CD4 T cells in relation to SARS-CoV-2 and coronaviruses. Unexposed donor CD4+ T cells date from about 2010-2018, before the COVID-19 pandemic. After more than eight days of culture, CD4+ T cells were isolated. Here immunoSEQ multiplex PCR was the method, and the copy in TCRdb shows in-frame clones only, minus some. This table holds about 19,000 clones, approximately 80% found once. These TCRs are of unknown antigen specificity. Source material: CD4+ T cells from PBMCs, cultured in vitro. Receptors were obtained from a human donor in good health.

This chain links TRBV3-1 (or the pseudogene TRBV3-2) with TRBJ2-7; the match to TRBD2 covers 12 bases. After removal of 3 bases from V and 5 bases from J, the junction contained 11 bases not matched to a gene. This CDR3 spans 17 amino acids. CDR1 and CDR2 from the germline V gene are LGHDT and YNNKEL (reference sequence). The CDR3 DNA reads TGTGCCAGCAGCCATCGCTTAAATCTAGCGGGAGGGGACGAGCAGTACTTC. It specifies CASSHRLNLAGGDEQYF.

This chain joins TRBV19 and TRBJ1-1, with D possibly being TRBD1 (5 bases). V lost 2 bases to trimming and J lost 3 bases, with 7 bases between them. Germline CDR1 LNHDA, CDR2 SQIVND (reference sequence). The CDR3 spans 13 residues. In DNA form, the CDR3 reads TGTGCCAGTAGTATATTGGGGGACACTGAAGCTTTCTTT. This sequence encodes CASSILGDTEAFF.

The CDR3 is CAWSRDTGEAFF. CDR3 nucleotides: TGTGCCTGGAGCAGGGATACGGGGGAAGCTTTCTTT. V usage is TRBV30 and J usage is TRBJ1-1, with D perhaps matching TRBD1 (5 bases). The CDR3 has 12 amino acids. Trimming took 3 bases from V and 8 from J, leaving 13 bases between them. Germline V gene lookup returns CDR1 GTSNPN and CDR2 SVGIG (reference sequence).

The CDR3 protein is CASSPQESGSETQYF. The DNA of the CDR3 is TGTGCCAGCTCACCACAGGAATCCGGTTCGGAGACCCAGTACTTC. The chain uses TRBV18 and TRBJ2-5; D unresolved. The CDR3 loop spans 15 amino acids. Germline V gene data show CDR1 as KGHSH and CDR2 as LQKENI. V was trimmed by 1 base and J by 5 bases, leaving 14 bases between them.

The J gene is TRBJ2-5, the V gene TRBV3-1 (or the pseudogene TRBV3-2); TRBD2 aligns across 7 bases. The V gene end was trimmed by 3 bases and the J gene end by 5 bases; junction bases not matched to a gene: 6. Germline V gene sequence: CDR1 LGHDT, CDR2 YNNKEL (reference sequence). This CDR3 has 14 amino acids. The CDR3: CASSHPGAGETQYF. The DNA for the CDR3 is TGTGCCAGCAGCCATCCGGGAGCGGGGGAGACCCAGTACTTC.

This clone was observed a single time. This rearrangement joins TRBV6-1 to TRBJ2-1; possibly TRBD1 for D (6 bases). The germline gives CDR1 MNHNS, CDR2 SASEGT. This CDR3 is built from 15 residues. V dropped 1 base and J dropped 2 bases, with 9 bases sitting between them. The CDR3 reads CASSEGTEAYNEQFF. CDR3 in DNA: TGTGCCAGCAGTGAAGGGACAGAGGCCTACAATGAGCAGTTCTTC.

The rearrangement joins TRBV18 to TRBJ1-2; 12 bases match TRBD1. Trimming removed 3 bases from V and 10 bases from J; junction bases left unmatched: 9. Per the germline V gene, CDR1 is KGHSH and CDR2 is LQKENI. The CDR3 contains 15 residues. CDR3 sequence reads: CASSPPGTGGMDYTF. The CDR3 DNA reads TGTGCCAGCTCACCTCCCGGGACAGGGGGCATGGACTACACCTTC.

The chain links TRBV7-2 to TRBJ2-3; 9 nucleotides align to TRBD2. Looked up from germline, CDR1 is SGHTA and CDR2 is FQGNSA. This CDR3 has 14 amino acids. Trimming at V came to 5 bases and at J to 3 bases, leaving 3 bases not matched to a gene. Here the CDR3 reads CASSATSGTDTQYF. CDR3 coding DNA: TGTGCCAGCAGCGCGACTAGCGGAACAGATACGCAGTATTTT.

This clone was counted a few times. The chain employs TRBV19 and TRBJ2-2; D perhaps matches TRBD1 (6 bases). Germline V lookup: CDR1 LNHDA, CDR2 SQIVND (reference sequence). V was pared by 4 bases and J by 4 bases, with 16 bases between. The CDR3 runs 16 residues. CDR3 nucleotide sequence: TGTGCCAGTAGTAGGGACAATCGGGCGGGCACCGGGGAGCTGTTTTTT. Its protein is CASSRDNRAGTGELFF. The full variable domain, in which reference TRBV19 and TRBJ2-2 provide the parts outside the CDR3, is DGGITQSPKYLFRKEGQNVTLSCEQNLNHDAMYWYRQDPGQGLRLIYYSQIVNDFQKGDIAEGYSVSREKKESFPLTVTSAQKNPTAFYLCASSRDNRAGTGELFFGEGSRLTVL.

The chain couples TRBV6-5 to TRBJ2-1; 8 nucleotides match TRBD2. CDR1 and CDR2 (germline): MNHEY, SVGAGI. V was pared by 3 bases and J by 1 base, with 5 bases of the junction left unmatched. This CDR3 contains 16 residues. CDR3 residues: CASSYRLALSYNEQFF. The CDR3 DNA sequence: TGTGCCAGCAGTTATAGACTAGCGTTATCCTACAATGAGCAGTTCTTC.

The chain combines TRBV5-6 with TRBJ1-1; no firm D call. CDR3 length: 14 residues. The germline V gene has CDR1 SGHDT and CDR2 YYEEEE. Trimming shortened V by 3 bases and J by 1 base, and 10 bases separated the two germline ends. In DNA, the CDR3 is TGTGCCAGCAGCTACGGCCTTAGGAACACTGAAGCTTTCTTT. Amino acid sequence: CASSYGLRNTEAFF.

The chain couples TRBV2 to TRBJ1-1; D ambiguous. CDR1 is SNHLY and CDR2 is FYNNEI in the germline V gene. The CDR3 is 13 amino acids. Deletions cut 5 bases from V and 4 bases from J, with 11 bases between. As DNA, the CDR3 is TGTGCCAGCAGTAACGAAGTCGGCACTGAAGCTTTCTTT. Its translation is CASSNEVGTEAFF.

The CDR3 region is CASSPGQEPLNTEAFF. The CDR3 DNA reads TGTGCCAGCTCCCCAGGACAGGAGCCATTGAACACTGAAGCTTTCTTT. The chain employs TRBV18 and TRBJ1-1, with TRBD1 identical over 7 bases. CDR1 is KGHSH, CDR2 LQKENI, per germline. The ends lost 6 bases at V and 0 bases at J; junction bases unmatched: 10. CDR3 length: 16 amino acids.

This chain joins TRBV3-1 (or the pseudogene TRBV3-2) and TRBJ2-7; D gene ambiguous. Trimming stripped 1 base from V and 7 bases from J, with 5 bases between. The CDR3 contains 11 residues. CDR1 and CDR2 (germline): LGHDT, YNNKEL (reference sequence). The CDR3 DNA reads TGTGCCAGCAGCCAAGTAGGGGAGCAGTACTTC. Its protein is CASSQVGEQYF.

The gene calls are TRBV5-1 and TRBJ1-4; D is unclear. The V gene lost 4 bases and the J gene lost 0 bases, with 10 bases spanning the gap. The germline CDR1 and CDR2 sequences are SGHRS and YFSETQ. The CDR3 loop spans 15 amino acids. DNA for the CDR3: TGCGCCAGCAGCGAGGTATCTGCAACTAATGAAAAACTGTTTTTT. Encoded protein: CASSEVSATNEKLFF.

This clone has a handful of counts. The chain employs TRBV6-5 and TRBJ2-5; 8 nucleotides agree with TRBD2. Germline V CDR1 and CDR2: MNHEY, SVGAGI. The length of the CDR3 is 15 residues. The V and J ends lost 5 bases and 5 bases, in that order; junction bases with no gene match: 10. CDR3 sequence reads: CASSPMAGGPETQYF. The CDR3, as DNA: TGTGCCAGCAGTCCCATGGCGGGAGGCCCCGAGACCCAGTACTTC.

The V and J genes are TRBV10-3 and TRBJ2-5; 10 positions agree with TRBD2. From germline, CDR1 is ENHRY and CDR2 SYGVKD. V lost 0 bases to trimming and J lost 2 bases; unmatched junction nucleotides: 9. The CDR3 sequence is 18 residues long. CDR3 in amino acids: CAISESAGTSEYQETQYF. The CDR3, as DNA: TGTGCCATCAGTGAGTCGGCCGGGACTAGCGAGTATCAAGAGACCCAGTACTTC.

The chain has TRBV30 and TRBJ2-1, with 9 bases that match TRBD1. CDR1 is GTSNPN and CDR2 is SVGIG in the germline V gene (reference sequence). With 7 bases clipped from V and 7 bases from J, the junction kept 11 bases outside the gene matches. This CDR3 has 14 amino acids. The CDR3 protein is CALTGGHGVNEQFF. The CDR3 region has the DNA TGTGCCTTGACAGGGGGTCACGGGGTGAATGAGCAGTTCTTC.

The rearrangement links TRBV7-3 to TRBJ2-1; D might be TRBD2 (7 bases). Trimming cost V 4 bases and J 3 bases, with 25 bases left between them. The CDR3 sequence is 19 residues long. The V gene's germline CDR1 is SGHTA and CDR2 FQGTGA. The CDR3 DNA reads TGTGCCAGCAGCTCGAGGCACGCGGGAGATAAGGGGGACTACAATGAGCAGTTCTTC. Translating gives CASSSRHAGDKGDYNEQFF.

This clone was found once. V is TRBV11-2 and J is TRBJ1-1; D not certain. CDR1 is SGHAT and CDR2 is FQNNGV in the germline V gene. The V end was cut by 1 base, the J end by 1 base, with 7 bases between. The CDR3 extends over 14 amino acids. CDR3 DNA sequence: TGTGCCAGCAGCTTAGGATTTTCGAACACTGAAGCTTTCTTT. Amino acids: CASSLGFSNTEAFF. Complete variable domain (other parts from reference TRBV11-2 and TRBJ1-1): EAGVAQSPRYKIIEKRQSVAFWCNPISGHATLYWYQQILGQGPKLLIQFQNNGVVDDSQLPKDRFSAERLKGVDSTLKIQPAKLEDSAVYLCASSLGFSNTEAFFGQGTRLTVV.

The V call is TRBV19, the J call TRBJ1-6; no definite D call. CDR1 LNHDA and CDR2 SQIVND come from the germline V gene (reference sequence). The CDR3 spans 14 residues. V lost 3 bases to trimming and J lost 7 bases, with 10 bases between them. The CDR3 region has the DNA TGTGCCAGTAGTATTAGGACTTCAAATTCACCCCTCCACTTT. Protein: CASSIRTSNSPLHF. The full variable domain, its missing parts supplied by reference TRBV19 and TRBJ1-6, is DGGITQSPKYLFRKEGQNVTLSCEQNLNHDAMYWYRQDPGQGLRLIYYSQIVNDFQKGDIAEGYSVSREKKESFPLTVTSAQKNPTAFYLCASSIRTSNSPLHFGNGTRLTVT.

The V call is TRBV20-1, the J call TRBJ1-2; D unclear. Trimming pared 3 bases from V and 2 bases from J, leaving 4 bases between. The CDR3 extends over 11 amino acids. Germline lookup yields CDR1 DFQATT and CDR2 SNEGSKA (reference sequence). CDR3 amino acids: CSARENYGYTF. In nucleotides, the CDR3 is TGCAGTGCTAGGGAGAACTATGGCTACACCTTC.

This clone was picked up one time. The chain is built from TRBV9 and TRBJ2-7, with 10 positions matching TRBD2. CDR3 length: 16 amino acids. Trimming at V came to 0 bases and at J to 7 bases, leaving 10 bases not matched to a gene. Germline V lookup: CDR1 SGDLS, CDR2 YYNGEE. CDR3 nucleotide sequence: TGTGCCAGCAGCGTAGCAAGCGGGAGGGCCGGTGTTGAGCAGTACTTC. Protein: CASSVASGRAGVEQYF.

This clone was counted between two and nine times. The chain uses TRBV11-2 and TRBJ2-7; D perhaps matches TRBD1 (5 bases). The CDR3 extends over 15 amino acids. V was clipped by 2 bases and J by 0 bases, with 11 bases between them. Germline CDR1 reads SGHAT; CDR2 reads FQNNGV. Written as DNA, the CDR3 is TGTGCCAGCAGCTTACAGGGCGGAAGCTCCTACGAGCAGTACTTC. It yields the protein CASSLQGGSSYEQYF.

This chain joins TRBV9 and TRBJ2-3; D is possibly TRBD1 (6 bases). The ends were cut back, 3 bases at V and 5 bases at J, with 13 bases in the middle. The V gene's germline CDR1 is SGDLS and CDR2 YYNGEE. There are 14 residues in the CDR3. Written as DNA, the CDR3 is TGTGCCAGCAGCGACACAGGGCCGGGAGATACGCAGTATTTT. As protein: CASSDTGPGDTQYF.

This clone was seen a single time. This chain connects TRBV9 to TRBJ2-7; D uncertain. Germline lookup yields CDR1 SGDLS and CDR2 YYNGEE. Trimming shortened V by 2 bases and J by 0 bases, and 12 bases separated the two germline ends. There are 15 residues in the CDR3. The DNA for the CDR3 is TGTGCCAGCAGCGTCGGGCAGGACCTCTCCTACGAGCAGTACTTC. It codes for CASSVGQDLSYEQYF.

The genes are TRBV4-1 and TRBJ2-7; TRBD1 might be the D (5 bases). Deletions cut 1 base from V and 3 bases from J, with 22 bases between. The germline V gene encodes CDR1 MGHRA and CDR2 YSYEKL. This CDR3 has 18 residues. CDR3 coding DNA: TGCGCCAGCAGCCAAGGACATTCCTCGGCGGCTCAGGGCTACGAGCAGTACTTC. Amino acid sequence: CASSQGHSSAAQGYEQYF.

The chain couples TRBV14 to TRBJ1-2; tentatively, D is TRBD1 (6 bases). Germline lookup yields CDR1 SGHDN and CDR2 FVKESK. The V end lost 3 bases, the J end lost 7 bases, and 9 bases lay between the germline ends. The CDR3 spans 12 residues. In nucleotides, the CDR3 is TGTGCCAGCAGCCAGGACAGAAGTGGCTACACCTTC. This translates into CASSQDRSGYTF.